Below are 19 T cell receptor beta chains sequenced from a single sample in a study of T cell responses to AZD1222 COVID-19 vaccine. Repertoires were generated with immunoSEQ multiplex PCR, while TCRdb's copy carries only in-frame clones and drops some. Counted here are around 130,000 clones, roughly nine tenths occurring once; the ten biggest clones make up around 1.5%. Sequenced material: peripheral blood, taken on day 0 of AZD1222 vaccination. The source is an adult in good health.

This sequence joins TRBV7-9 and TRBJ2-1; the match to TRBD2 covers 11 bases. This CDR3 region has 14 residues. Per the germline V gene, CDR1 is SEHNR and CDR2 is FQNEAQ (reference sequence). With 3 bases clipped from V and 9 bases from J, the junction kept 4 bases outside the gene matches. CDR3 protein: CASSFTSGSGEQFF. DNA for the CDR3: TGTGCCAGCAGCTTCACTAGCGGGAGTGGTGAGCAGTTCTTC.

The V gene is TRBV7-9, the J gene TRBJ1-4, with unresolved D. This CDR3 is 12 amino acids long. Germline V gene sequence: CDR1 SEHNR, CDR2 FQNEAQ (reference sequence). The V and J ends lost 3 bases and 8 bases respectively, with 7 bases between them. The CDR3 here is CASSFRAEKLFF. The CDR3, as DNA: TGTGCCAGCAGCTTTCGTGCGGAAAAACTGTTTTTT. The whole variable domain, remainder taken from reference TRBV7-9 and TRBJ1-4, is DTGVSQNPRHKITKRGQNVTFRCDPISEHNRLYWYRQTLGQGPEFLTYFQNEAQLEKSRLLSDRFSAERPKGSFSTLEIQRTEQGDSAMYLCASSFRAEKLFFGSGTQLSVL.

This chain connects TRBV6-5 to TRBJ2-7; D gene unclear. The CDR3 extends over 14 amino acids. The V gene lost 4 bases and the J gene lost 2 bases, with 12 bases spanning the gap. Germline V lookup: CDR1 MNHEY, CDR2 SVGAGI. CDR3 sequence (DNA): TGTGCCAGCAGTTCAAGCGAGGTGGCCTACGAGCAGTACTTC. Its protein product is CASSSSEVAYEQYF.

The gene calls are TRBV5-1 and TRBJ2-1; 7 nucleotides align to TRBD2. J gave up 3 bases and V 3 bases, and 3 bases lay outside the gene matches. From germline, CDR1 is SGHRS and CDR2 YFSETQ. The CDR3 runs 14 residues. CDR3 region: CASSSSGHYNEQFF. The CDR3 DNA reads as TGCGCCAGCAGCTCTAGCGGACACTACAATGAGCAGTTCTTC.

V usage is TRBV29-1 and J usage is TRBJ2-2; 7 nucleotides align to TRBD2. V lost 4 bases to trimming and J lost 3 bases; unmatched junction nucleotides: 5. Per the germline V gene, CDR1 is SQVTM and CDR2 is ANQGSEA. The CDR3 spans 14 residues. This CDR3 is CSVGGGVDTGELFF. CDR3 in DNA: TGCAGCGTTGGGGGAGGGGTCGACACCGGGGAGCTGTTTTTT.

The chain carries TRBV7-2 and TRBJ1-5; D ambiguous. The germline CDR1 and CDR2 sequences are SGHTA and FQGNSA. V was pared by 2 bases and J by 5 bases, with 7 bases between. This CDR3 has 13 amino acids. CDR3 region: CASSLSRYQPQHF. CDR3 coding DNA: TGTGCCAGCAGCTTAAGCAGGTATCAGCCCCAGCATTTT.

The chain carries TRBV30 and TRBJ2-1, with D possibly TRBD2 on 6 matching bases. The CDR3 is 15 residues long. The germline V gene encodes CDR1 GTSNPN and CDR2 SVGIG (reference sequence). Trimming took 2 bases from V and 2 from J, leaving 13 bases between them. In DNA, the CDR3 is TGTGCCTGGAGTTCAGGGCGGGGACCCTACAATGAGCAGTTCTTC. This codes for CAWSSGRGPYNEQFF.

This chain links TRBV10-3 with TRBJ2-2; D might be TRBD1 or TRBD2, each matching 6 bases. The V gene lost 9 bases and the J gene lost 3 bases, with 11 bases spanning the gap. Germline V gene lookup returns CDR1 ENHRY and CDR2 SYGVKD. The CDR3 extends over 13 amino acids. The chain's CDR3 is CAIYGGYTGELFF. DNA of the CDR3: TGTGCCATTTACGGGGGCTACACCGGGGAGCTGTTTTTT.

This clone was observed once. The CDR3 reads CASSLDPGTGNTIYF. For the CDR3, the DNA is TGTGCCAGCAGCTTGGATCCGGGAACTGGAAACACCATATATTTT. This chain connects TRBV5-5 to TRBJ1-3; D call uncertain. The CDR3 runs to 15 residues. Trimming pared 0 bases from V and 2 bases from J, leaving 9 bases between. CDR1 is SGHKS and CDR2 is YYEKEE in the germline V gene (reference sequence).

CDR3 sequence (DNA): TGTGCCAGCAGTAGCGGGGGGGCCTTAGATACGCAGTATTTT. It encodes CASSSGGALDTQYF. V is TRBV14 and J is TRBJ2-3, with 11 nucleotides matching TRBD2. CDR3 length equals 14 residues. The junction had 4 bases not matched to a gene; V was cut back by 6 bases and J by 5 bases. Germline V CDR1 and CDR2: SGHDN, FVKESK.

The rearrangement joins TRBV2 to TRBJ2-5, with D unresolved. The CDR3 length is 14 residues. From germline, CDR1 is SNHLY and CDR2 FYNNEI. Trimming shortened V by 7 bases and J by 1 base, and 13 bases separated the two germline ends. This chain's CDR3 is CASKSQPIQETQYF. CDR3 DNA: TGTGCCAGCAAATCCCAGCCTATCCAAGAGACCCAGTACTTC.

The chain employs TRBV3-1 (or the pseudogene TRBV3-2) and TRBJ1-2; maybe TRBD1 (6 bases). The V gene's germline CDR1 is LGHDT and CDR2 YNNKEL (reference sequence). The CDR3 covers 13 residues. V dropped 3 bases and J dropped 7 bases, with 12 bases sitting between them. The CDR3 nucleotides are TGTGCCAGCAGCCAGTCAGGGGCTTTTGGCTACACCTTC. Protein product: CASSQSGAFGYTF.

This chain joins TRBV10-1 and TRBJ2-7; 12 bases agree with TRBD1. Germline-derived CDR1 and CDR2 are WNHNN and SYGVQD (reference sequence). The CDR3 contains 15 residues. V lost 5 bases and J lost 2; bases outside the gene matches: 4. CDR3 sequence reads: CASSPGQGATYEQYF. The CDR3 DNA reads TGCGCCAGCAGTCCGGGACAGGGGGCTACCTACGAGCAGTACTTC.

The genes are TRBV19 and TRBJ1-2, with D unclear. The CDR3 consists of 13 residues. V dropped 3 bases and J dropped 6 bases, with 11 bases sitting between them. Germline CDR1 is LNHDA and CDR2 is SQIVND (reference sequence). The DNA of the CDR3 is TGTGCCAGTAGTATTCTTAATGGAGATGGCTACACCTTC. Amino acid sequence: CASSILNGDGYTF.

The V call is TRBV19, the J call TRBJ1-5, with 9 bases aligning to TRBD1. This CDR3 contains 15 residues. Germline V gives CDR1 LNHDA, CDR2 SQIVND (reference sequence). Trimming cost V 10 bases and J 3 bases; bases outside gene matches: 10. The CDR3 protein is CATRMGQGTNQPQHF. The CDR3 nucleotides read TGTGCCACCAGGATGGGACAGGGCACCAATCAGCCCCAGCATTTT.

As DNA, the CDR3 is TGTGCCAGCAGTGAAGTTGCGGGGACCACTGAAGCTTTCTTT. Translating gives CASSEVAGTTEAFF. The chain joins TRBV2 to TRBJ1-1, with D maybe TRBD1 (5 bases). Germline V gives CDR1 SNHLY, CDR2 FYNNEI. This CDR3 is built from 14 residues. V was pared by 1 base and J by 4 bases, with 10 bases between.

V gene TRBV5-4 combines with J gene TRBJ2-3; D unresolved. V lost 2 bases, J lost 0 bases, and 10 bases lay in between. CDR1 and CDR2 (germline): SGHNT, YYREEE (reference sequence). The length of the CDR3 is 15 residues. The CDR3 spells CASSFGSSSTDTQYF. The CDR3 region has the DNA TGTGCCAGCAGCTTCGGCTCCTCTAGCACAGATACGCAGTATTTT.

V and J are TRBV7-2 and TRBJ2-3; 14 bases match TRBD2. The CDR3 is made up of 16 amino acids. The germline V gene encodes CDR1 SGHTA and CDR2 FQGNSA. With 6 bases clipped from V and 3 bases from J, the junction kept 5 bases outside the gene matches. CDR3 sequence reads: CASSKGLAGETDTQYF. DNA of the CDR3: TGTGCCAGCAGTAAGGGACTAGCGGGAGAAACAGATACGCAGTATTTT.

J is TRBJ2-1 and V is TRBV27; TRBD2 matches at 11 bases. CDR3 length: 13 residues. Unmatched junction bases numbered 4, after V lost 3 bases and J lost 12 bases. Germline-derived CDR1 and CDR2 are MNHEY and SMNVEV (reference sequence). The CDR3 DNA reads TGTGCCAGCAGTTTCACTGGGACTAGCGGGCAGTTCTTC. This sequence encodes CASSFTGTSGQFF.